This T cell receptor (beta chain) was identified during a study of blood T cells in healthy people across ages. Overall study findings and caveats: Age brought a roughly linear fall in TCR beta diversity measured per million T cells. Strong correlation linked observed beta diversity and percent naive T cells.

Each sample had at least 6.5 million PBMCs isolated. Using a J-beta primer mix together with a sample-barcoded 5' primer, a second PCR was run for roughly 6 to 12 cycles. Carrying 12 random nucleotides, a template-switch adaptor labeled each individual cDNA molecule. MiXCR, applied by TCRdb to the 5' RACE reads, yields one record per CDR3 protein. The data show around 670,000 distinct CDR3 sequences, with about 28% seen just once and about a sixth held by the top ten. The CDR3 consists of 17 residues. Germline assignment: CDR1 MNHEY and CDR2 SVGAGI. About this clonotype: Its antigen is still unknown. The germline gene is not matched at one end of the junction; a read error may be the cause.

The chain joins TRBV6-5 to TRBJ2-5; maybe TRBD1 (7 bases). The last part of the DNA fits TRBJ2-4 better; the J call may be wrong. Sequencing was performed on blood. The sequence was collected from a woman of 80 years or more in good health. This CDR3 reads CASSYRGGLATKYIQYF. DNA of the CDR3: TGTGCCAGCAGTTATAGAGGGGGCCTAGCGACCAAATACATTCAGTACTTC.